The sequence of this T cell receptor (beta chain) was determined in a study of beta chain features in type 1 diabetes. The entirety of the isolated RNA underwent reverse transcription, so expressed TCRB transcripts were sequenced. The method was immunoSEQ multiplex PCR; TCRdb's version includes in-frame clones alone and lacks a portion of them. Seen here are 250,000 to 400,000 clones, 13% to 15% observed once, and the top ten hold around 7%. The CDR3 loop spans 14 amino acids. V lost 6 bases to trimming and J lost 2 bases; unmatched junction nucleotides: 6. The germline V gene encodes CDR1 SGHTA and CDR2 FQGNSA.

This TCR came from a man under 40 in good health. Sequences were obtained from central memory CD4+ T cells from blood. V usage is TRBV7-2 and J usage is TRBJ1-2, with 7 bases fitting TRBD1. The CDR3 DNA follows: TGTGCCAGCAGTTACAGGGGACAAAACTATGGCTACACCTTC. Encoded protein: CASSYRGQNYGYTF.